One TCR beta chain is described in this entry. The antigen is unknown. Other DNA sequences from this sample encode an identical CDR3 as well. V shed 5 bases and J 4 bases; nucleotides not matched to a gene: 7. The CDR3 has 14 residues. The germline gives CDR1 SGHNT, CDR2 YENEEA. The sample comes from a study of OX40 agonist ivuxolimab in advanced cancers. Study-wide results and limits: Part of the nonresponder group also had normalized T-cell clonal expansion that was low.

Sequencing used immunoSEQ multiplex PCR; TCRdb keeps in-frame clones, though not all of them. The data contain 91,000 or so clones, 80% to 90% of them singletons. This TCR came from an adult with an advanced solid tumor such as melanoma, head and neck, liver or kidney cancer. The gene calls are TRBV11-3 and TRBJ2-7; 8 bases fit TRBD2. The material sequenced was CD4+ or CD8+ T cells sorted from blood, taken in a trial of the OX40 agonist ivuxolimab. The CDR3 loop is CASSQAGGRYEQYF. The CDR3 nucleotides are TGTGCCAGCAGCCAGGCGGGGGGTAGGTACGAGCAGTACTTC.